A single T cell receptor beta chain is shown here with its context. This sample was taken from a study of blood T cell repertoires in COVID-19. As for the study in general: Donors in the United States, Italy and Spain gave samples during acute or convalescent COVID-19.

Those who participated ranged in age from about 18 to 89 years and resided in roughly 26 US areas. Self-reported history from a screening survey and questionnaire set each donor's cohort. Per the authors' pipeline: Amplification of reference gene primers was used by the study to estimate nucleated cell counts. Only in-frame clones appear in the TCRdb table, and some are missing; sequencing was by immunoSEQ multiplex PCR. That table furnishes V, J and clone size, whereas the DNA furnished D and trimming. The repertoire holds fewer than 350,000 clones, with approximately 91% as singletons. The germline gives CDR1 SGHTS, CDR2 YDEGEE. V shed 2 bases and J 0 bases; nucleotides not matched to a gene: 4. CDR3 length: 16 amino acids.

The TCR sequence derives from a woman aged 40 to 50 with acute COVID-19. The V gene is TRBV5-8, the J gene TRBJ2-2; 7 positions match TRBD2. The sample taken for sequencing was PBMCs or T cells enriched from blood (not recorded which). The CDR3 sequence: CASSLDLAANTGELFF. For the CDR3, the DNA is TGTGCCAGCAGCTTAGATCTAGCGGCGAACACCGGGGAGCTGTTTTTT.